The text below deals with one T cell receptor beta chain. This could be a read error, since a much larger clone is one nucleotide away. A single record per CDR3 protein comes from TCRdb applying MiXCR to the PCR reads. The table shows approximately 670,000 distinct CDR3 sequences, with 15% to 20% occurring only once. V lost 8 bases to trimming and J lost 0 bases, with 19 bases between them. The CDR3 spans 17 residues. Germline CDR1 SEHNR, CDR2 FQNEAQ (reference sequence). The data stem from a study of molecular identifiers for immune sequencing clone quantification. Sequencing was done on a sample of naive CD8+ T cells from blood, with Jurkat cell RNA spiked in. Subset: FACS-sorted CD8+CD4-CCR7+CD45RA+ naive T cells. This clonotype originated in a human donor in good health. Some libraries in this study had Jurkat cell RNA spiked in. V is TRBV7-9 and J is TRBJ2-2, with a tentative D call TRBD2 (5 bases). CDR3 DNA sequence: TGTGCCAGCCGCCTACCTGGGCGGGTACCGAACACCGGGGAGCTGTTTTTT. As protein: CASRLPGRVPNTGELFF.